This TCR beta chain comes out of a study of T cells in Graves' hyperthyroidism and ophthalmopathy. Amplification of TCR beta CDR3 regions used RNA as the template. The TCR CDR3 was amplified in a first-round RT-PCR using the HTBI primer set. Via MiXCR, TCRdb re-called the multiplex PCR reads, giving one row per CDR3 protein. The sample has hundreds of thousands of distinct CDR3 sequences; 14% to 15% are singletons. Researchers barred patients who had uncontrolled infection, other autoimmune disease, pregnancy or lactation. Study-level findings and limits: Most thyroid-expanded clonotypes above 0.001 were also found in blood. The model anticipated ophthalmopathy a median about 6.5 months pre-onset.

Comment on this clonotype: Its antigen is unknown.

V lost 5 bases to trimming and J lost 5 bases; unmatched junction nucleotides: 5. This CDR3 region has 14 residues. CDR1 and CDR2 from the germline V gene are KGHDR and SFDVKD. The chain carries TRBV24-1 and TRBJ2-5, with 9 nucleotides matching TRBD1. The sequence was collected from a woman between 40 and 50 years old with Graves' ophthalmopathy. Material for sequencing was blood. The CDR3 loop reads CATSAGTGMETQYF. The CDR3 DNA is TGTGCCACCAGTGCCGGGACAGGGATGGAGACCCAGTACTTC.